Below, 3 T cell receptor beta chains from the same sample are listed, as sequenced in a study of cytomegalovirus exposure and HLA in healthy donors. Sequenced by immunoSEQ multiplex PCR; TCRdb stores in-frame clones only, minus some. The sample has 150,000 to 250,000 clones; 80% to 85% are singletons. Sequencing used PBMCs. Receptors originate from a woman aged 25 to 39 in good health and CMV-seronegative.

V gene TRBV27 combines with J gene TRBJ2-7; D is unresolved. CDR3 length equals 9 residues. Germline CDR1 reads MNHEY; CDR2 reads SMNVEV (reference sequence). V lost 6 bases and J lost 7, with 4 bases in between. CDR3 amino acids: CASRREQYF. In nucleotides, the CDR3 is TGTGCCAGCAGGCGTGAGCAGTACTTC.

This clone was counted at least ten times. This chain uses TRBV7-9 with TRBJ2-2; a possible D gene is TRBD2 (6 bases). The ends were cut back, 5 bases at V and 4 bases at J, with 17 bases in the middle. Germline values: CDR1 SEHNR, CDR2 FQNEAQ (reference sequence). This CDR3 region has 16 residues. The CDR3 loop is CASSPRDWIVTGELFF. CDR3 DNA sequence: TGTGCCAGCAGCCCCCGGGACTGGATAGTCACCGGGGAGCTGTTTTTT. The entire variable domain, with the rest obtained from reference TRBV7-9 and TRBJ2-2, is as follows: DTGVSQNPRHKITKRGQNVTFRCDPISEHNRLYWYRQTLGQGPEFLTYFQNEAQLEKSRLLSDRFSAERPKGSFSTLEIQRTEQGDSAMYLCASSPRDWIVTGELFFGEGSRLTVL.

J is TRBJ1-5 and V is TRBV6-1; D is perhaps TRBD1 (6 bases). CDR1 and CDR2 from the germline V gene are MNHNS and SASEGT. The V end lost 8 bases, the J end lost 2 bases, and 16 bases lay between the germline ends. This CDR3 comprises 15 residues. DNA for the CDR3: TGTGCCAGCTGGGGGGGCAGGGAGGGCAATCAGCCCCAGCATTTT. It codes for CASWGGREGNQPQHF.